The T cell receptor beta chain under discussion was sequenced for a study of blood T cell repertoires in COVID-19. Data came from immunoSEQ multiplex PCR; TCRdb stores just in-frame clones and leaves some out. The data contain under 150,000 clones, about 84% of them singletons. Trimming left V 4 bases short and J 4 bases short, with 18 bases between. Germline-derived CDR1 and CDR2 are SGHKS and YYEKEE (reference sequence). The CDR3 is 15 residues long. This clonotype originated in a man aged 60-69 years with active or convalescent COVID-19. Sequencing input: peripheral blood. The genes are TRBV5-5 and TRBJ2-7; no clear D. This CDR3 is CASSAAPGGIYEQYF. The CDR3 DNA reads TGTGCCAGCAGCGCCGCGCCCGGCGGTATTTACGAGCAGTACTTC. The variable domain in full, with the rest retrieved from reference TRBV5-5 and TRBJ2-7, is DAGVTQSPTHLIKTRGQQVTLRCSPISGHKSVSWYQQVLGQGPQFIFQYYEKEERGRGNFPDRFSARQFPNYSSELNVNALLLGDSALYLCASSAAPGGIYEQYFGPGTRLTVT.